One and the same sample provided the 26 T cell receptor beta chains below, sequenced in a study of T cell responses to AZD1222 COVID-19 vaccine. Assay: immunoSEQ multiplex PCR; the TCRdb copy retains only in-frame clones and omits some. The sample shows around 150,000 clones, roughly 92% of them seen only once. The starting material was peripheral blood, obtained on day 0 of AZD1222 vaccination. All receptors come from an adult in good health.

This clone was observed a single time. This chain joins TRBV28 and TRBJ1-5; TRBD1 is a possible D gene (6 bases). The germline V gene has CDR1 MDHEN and CDR2 SYDVKM. V was clipped by 8 bases and J by 7 bases, with 15 bases between them. The CDR3 length is 13 residues. The CDR3 nucleotides are TGTGCCAGCTTCCTTGGGGGGCGGCAGCCCCAGCATTTT. Its protein is CASFLGGRQPQHF.

The V gene is TRBV10-3, the J gene TRBJ1-3; D ambiguous. Germline V CDR1 and CDR2: ENHRY, SYGVKD. This CDR3 is built from 15 residues. Deletions cut 0 bases from V and 2 bases from J, with 8 bases between. The CDR3 sequence: CAISESGGPGNTIYF. The CDR3 nucleotides read TGTGCCATCAGTGAGTCGGGAGGACCTGGAAACACCATATATTTT.

This sequence joins TRBV11-2 and TRBJ1-2; D perhaps matches TRBD1 (6 bases). Germline V gene lookup returns CDR1 SGHAT and CDR2 FQNNGV. Between the trimmed V and J ends, which lost 5 bases and 4 bases, there was a span of 20 bases. The CDR3 length is 16 residues. CDR3 sequence reads: CASSPRVSGDIYGYTF. Written as DNA, the CDR3 is TGTGCCAGCAGCCCAAGGGTTTCAGGGGATATCTATGGCTACACCTTC.

The rearrangement links TRBV5-5 to TRBJ2-7, with 7 bases aligning to TRBD1. J was trimmed by 0 bases and V by 3 bases; bases with no gene match: 6. The length of the CDR3 is 15 residues. Germline V gene lookup returns CDR1 SGHKS and CDR2 YYEKEE (reference sequence). The CDR3 region has the DNA TGTGCCAGCAGCTGGGACAGTAAAATCTCCTACGAGCAGTACTTC. Encoded protein: CASSWDSKISYEQYF.

The V gene is TRBV18, the J gene TRBJ2-3, with 11 positions matching TRBD2. The germline V gene encodes CDR1 KGHSH and CDR2 LQKENI. The CDR3 runs to 15 residues. Unmatched junction bases numbered 3, after V lost 3 bases and J lost 4 bases. This CDR3 is CASSPGTSGADTQYF. CDR3 in DNA: TGTGCCAGCTCACCCGGGACTAGCGGAGCAGATACGCAGTATTTT.

The rearrangement uses TRBV11-2 and TRBJ2-1; 9 nucleotides match TRBD1. CDR1 is SGHAT, CDR2 FQNNGV, per germline. The trim removed 1 base at V and 9 bases at J, leaving 13 bases unmatched. CDR3 length: 17 residues. CDR3 in amino acids: CASSLAGGTGILGEQFF. The CDR3 DNA follows: TGTGCCAGCAGCTTAGCCGGGGGGACAGGGATTTTGGGTGAGCAGTTCTTC.

This clone was recorded once. CDR3 coding DNA: TGTGCCACCAGTGAGACAGGGGCATTTGCAGATACGCAGTATTTT. Its protein is CATSETGAFADTQYF. The rearrangement uses TRBV24-1 and TRBJ2-3; TRBD1 matches 8 bases. Germline loops: CDR1 KGHDR, CDR2 SFDVKD. Trimming at V came to 4 bases and at J to 4 bases, leaving 6 bases not matched to a gene. The CDR3 is 15 amino acids.

The chain links TRBV6-5 to TRBJ2-2; TRBD2 matches at 7 bases. The CDR3 is 14 residues long. CDR1 and CDR2 (germline): MNHEY, SVGAGI. Unmatched junction bases numbered 3, after V lost 6 bases and J lost 2 bases. The CDR3 DNA reads as TGTGCCAGCAGCCGGGACTACAACACCGGGGAGCTGTTTTTT. Its translation is CASSRDYNTGELFF.

The CDR3 DNA reads TGTGCCAGCAGCTCGCCCTTAGTCCGGAATGGCTACACCTTC. Protein sequence: CASSSPLVRNGYTF. The rearrangement joins TRBV11-2 to TRBJ1-2; D ambiguous. Germline V gene lookup returns CDR1 SGHAT and CDR2 FQNNGV. V gave up 4 bases and J gave up 6 bases, with 15 bases separating them. The CDR3 is 14 residues long.

The V call is TRBV6-6, the J call TRBJ2-3, with TRBD2 matching over 11 bases. The CDR3 totals 17 residues. Losses at the gene ends were 5 bases for V and 4 bases for J; bases not matched to a gene: 11. CDR1 and CDR2 from the germline V gene are MNHNY and SVGAGI (reference sequence). CDR3 sequence reads: CASSPTTSGSVADTQYF. The CDR3 DNA reads TGTGCCAGCAGTCCCACTACTAGCGGGAGTGTTGCAGATACGCAGTATTTT.

The rearrangement joins TRBV5-6 to TRBJ2-4; TRBD2 is a possible D gene (7 bases). This CDR3 spans 15 amino acids. CDR1 is SGHDT, CDR2 YYEEEE, per germline. V lost 0 bases to trimming and J lost 3 bases, with 10 bases between them. The CDR3 reads CASSLAGGGKNIQYF. In nucleotides, the CDR3 is TGTGCCAGCAGCTTGGCGGGGGGCGGCAAAAACATTCAGTACTTC. Drawing the rest from reference TRBV5-6 and TRBJ2-4, the complete variable domain is DAGVTQSPTHLIKTRGQQVTLRCSPKSGHDTVSWYQQALGQGPQFIFQYYEEEERQRGNFPDRFSGHQFPNYSSELNVNALLLGDSALYLCASSLAGGGKNIQYFGAGTRLSVL.

This chain uses TRBV7-9 with TRBJ1-2; tentative D call: TRBD1 (5 bases). The CDR3 totals 14 residues. Germline lookup yields CDR1 SEHNR and CDR2 FQNEAQ (reference sequence). Trimming removed 5 bases at V and 9 bases at J, with 19 bases between. The CDR3: CASSPKDEKGCYTF. Written as DNA, the CDR3 is TGTGCCAGCAGCCCAAAGGACGAGAAGGGGTGCTACACCTTC.

The chain carries TRBV21-1 and TRBJ2-2; whether TRBD1, the table's D call, matches the DNA was not checked. TRBV21-1 is listed as a pseudogene. The CDR3 spans 16 residues. The CDR3 nucleotides read TGTGCCAGCAGCAAACGGGGACAGCGGGCCACCGGGGAGCTGTTTTTT. This encodes CASSKRGQRATGELFF.

This chain connects TRBV24-1 to TRBJ2-7, with 9 bases identical to TRBD2. V lost 1 base and J lost 3; bases outside the gene matches: 6. This CDR3 region has 16 residues. Germline V gene data show CDR1 as KGHDR and CDR2 as SFDVKD. Here the CDR3 reads CATSDLGLAPRYEQYF. The CDR3 DNA is TGTGCCACCAGTGATTTAGGACTAGCGCCCCGCTACGAGCAGTACTTC.

This rearrangement joins TRBV2 to TRBJ2-7, with 9 bases that match TRBD2. From germline, CDR1 is SNHLY and CDR2 FYNNEI. Trimming cost V 7 bases and J 3 bases; bases outside gene matches: 4. CDR3 size: 13 residues. CDR3 sequence reads: CASKGLAHYEQYF. CDR3 bases: TGTGCCAGCAAGGGACTAGCCCACTACGAGCAGTACTTC.

This clone has a single count. The chain recombines TRBV5-1 with TRBJ2-5; 7 nucleotides line up with TRBD2. CDR1 is SGHRS and CDR2 is YFSETQ in the germline V gene. J gave up 5 bases and V 7 bases, and 8 bases lay outside the gene matches. CDR3 length: 13 amino acids. The CDR3 coding sequence is TGCGCCAGCGGGGGGGGATCGGGTGAGACCCAGTACTTC. The encoded protein is CASGGGSGETQYF. Drawing the rest from reference TRBV5-1 and TRBJ2-5, the complete variable domain is KAGVTQTPRYLIKTRGQQVTLSCSPISGHRSVSWYQQTPGQGLQFLFEYFSETQRNKGNFPGRFSGRQFSNSRSEMNVSTLELGDSALYLCASGGGSGETQYFGPGTRLLVL.

The genes are TRBV5-1 and TRBJ2-2; no firm D call. The germline V and J ends were trimmed by 6 bases and 2 bases, with 8 bases remaining between them. CDR1 SGHRS and CDR2 YFSETQ come from the germline V gene. The CDR3 runs to 13 residues. For the CDR3, the DNA is TGCGCCAGCAACGACCATAACACCGGGGAGCTGTTTTTT. This gives the protein CASNDHNTGELFF.

The rearrangement joins TRBV2 to TRBJ1-3, with D perhaps matching TRBD1 (5 bases). Deletions cut 4 bases from V and 5 bases from J, with 9 bases between. CDR3 length: 13 amino acids. Germline V lookup: CDR1 SNHLY, CDR2 FYNNEI. As DNA, the CDR3 is TGTGCCAGCAGTGGGCAGGGCCGAAACACCATATATTTT. Its protein is CASSGQGRNTIYF.

The chain is built from TRBV29-1 and TRBJ1-1; weak D call: TRBD1 (5 bases). V was pared by 4 bases and J by 6 bases, with 12 bases between. CDR3 length: 12 amino acids. Germline lookup yields CDR1 SQVTM and CDR2 ANQGSEA. CDR3 in amino acids: CSVGEGRAEAFF. The CDR3 nucleotides are TGCAGCGTTGGTGAGGGGAGGGCTGAAGCTTTCTTT.

The gene calls are TRBV3-1 (or the pseudogene TRBV3-2) and TRBJ1-2; weak D call: TRBD1 (5 bases). V was shortened by 3 bases and J by 4 bases, with 9 bases between the two germline ends. The germline V gene has CDR1 LGHDT and CDR2 YNNKEL (reference sequence). There are 13 residues in the CDR3. Written as DNA, the CDR3 is TGTGCCAGCAGCCAGCAGGGAATCTATGGCTACACCTTC. Protein sequence: CASSQQGIYGYTF.

This chain uses TRBV6-5 with TRBJ1-2, with 7 bases that match TRBD1. V dropped 8 bases and J dropped 4; count of bases not matched to a gene: 10. CDR1 is MNHEY and CDR2 is SVGAGI in the germline V gene. The CDR3 is 14 residues long. The CDR3 nucleotides read TGTGCCAGCTCTGACAGGGAGGAAGGCTATGGCTACACCTTC. Translating it yields CASSDREEGYGYTF.

J is TRBJ2-3 and V is TRBV2; D is unresolved. Per the germline V gene, CDR1 is SNHLY and CDR2 is FYNNEI. The CDR3 is 15 amino acids. The V end lost 6 bases, the J end lost 4 bases, and 17 bases lay between the germline ends. In DNA form, the CDR3 reads TGTGCCAGCAGCCAACAGTTCCTTAAGCCAGATACGCAGTATTTT. This sequence encodes CASSQQFLKPDTQYF.

The chain carries TRBV18 and TRBJ2-6, with 8 nucleotides matching TRBD2. V shed 4 bases, J shed 1 base, and the junction held 6 bases outside the gene matches. Germline V gives CDR1 KGHSH, CDR2 LQKENI. The CDR3 has 17 amino acids. CDR3 loop: CASSLNLAGSGANVLTF. The CDR3 DNA sequence: TGTGCCAGCTCACTTAACTTAGCGGGGTCTGGGGCCAACGTCCTGACTTTC.

The V call is TRBV25-1, the J call TRBJ2-3, with D perhaps TRBD1 (6 bases). V lost 7 bases to trimming and J lost 2 bases, with 16 bases between them. Germline V lookup: CDR1 MGHDK, CDR2 SYGVNS. This CDR3 spans 15 amino acids. The chain's CDR3 is CASTLTGGPTDTQYF. The CDR3 coding sequence is TGTGCCAGCACCCTGACAGGAGGCCCCACAGATACGCAGTATTTT.

The chain links TRBV29-1 to TRBJ2-7; D is undetermined. The CDR3 is 12 residues long. Trimming took 4 bases from V and 2 from J, leaving 9 bases between them. Germline CDR1 reads SQVTM; CDR2 reads ANQGSEA. CDR3 sequence: CSVGVTAYEQYF. The CDR3 nucleotides are TGCAGCGTTGGTGTGACGGCCTACGAGCAGTACTTC.

The V and J genes are TRBV5-1 and TRBJ2-1; D uncertain. This CDR3 contains 13 residues. V shed 4 bases and J shed 8 bases, with 13 bases lying between them. CDR1 is SGHRS and CDR2 is YFSETQ in the germline V gene. The CDR3 DNA reads TGCGCCAGCAGCCTGTTGTTGGGCGATGAGCAGTTCTTC. This translates into CASSLLLGDEQFF.